Listed below are T cell receptor beta chains from one sample, sequenced in a study of shared clonotypes between healthy human individuals. Sequencing used immunoSEQ multiplex PCR; TCRdb keeps in-frame clones, though not all of them. This sample has millions of clones; about 95% occur once, and the top ten carry about 1.1%. Sequenced: naive CD8+ T cells sorted from blood. These receptors were collected from a man aged 18 to 29 in good health. Each CDR3 is given with its conserved first and last residue. Fields, in order: V gene, J gene, CDR3 length, CDR3 protein.

>TRBV2|TRBJ2-7|14
CASSEGGSLYEQYF
>TRBV27|TRBJ2-2|17
CASSRGTSGANTGELFF
>TRBV4-1|TRBJ2-1|13
CASSHRAGDEQFF
>TRBV5-4|TRBJ2-7|17
CASSFGPGTGAFLEQYF
>TRBV7-9|TRBJ2-5|14
CASSWGGGEETQYF
>TRBV19|TRBJ1-2|12
CASSRDSYGYTF
>TRBV6-4|TRBJ1-5|15
CASRTTQGARLSQHF
>TRBV11-2|TRBJ2-3|16
CASSGKQGAGTDTQYF
>TRBV4-1|TRBJ2-1|15
CASRILAGGPYEQFF
>TRBV7-9|TRBJ1-2|13
CASSLDGEYGYTF
>TRBV6-5|TRBJ1-6|13
CASSPKGVSPLHF
>TRBV7-9|TRBJ1-1|12
CASIQLNTEAFF
>TRBV2|TRBJ1-2|14
CASIDSKGIYGYTF
>TRBV30|NA|12
CAWIDSSYEQYF
>TRBV19|TRBJ1-2|17
CASRGRTEPRPRRGYTF
>TRBV5-6|TRBJ2-7|15
CASSFMGGPDYEQYF